One sample yielded the 18 T cell receptor beta chains listed below, sequenced in a study of STAT5B mutations in CD4+ large granular lymphocyte leukemia. TCRdb keeps only in-frame clones here, not all; method: immunoSEQ multiplex PCR. The sample holds roughly 30,000 clones, roughly 76% seen once. Material for sequencing was CD4+ T cells from blood buffy coats. All receptors come from a human donor in good health.

The V and J genes are TRBV30 and TRBJ2-7, with 7 bases fitting TRBD1. Germline CDR1 reads GTSNPN; CDR2 reads SVGIG (reference sequence). The CDR3 loop spans 15 amino acids. Trimming removed 1 base from V and 3 bases from J; junction bases left unmatched: 9. The CDR3 coding sequence is TGTGCCTGGAGTGCCCCGGGACAGTTTAGCTACGAGCAGTACTTC. It is translated as CAWSAPGQFSYEQYF.

V gene TRBV18 combines with J gene TRBJ2-2, with TRBD2 as a possible D gene (7 bases). V lost 3 bases, J lost 2 bases, and 13 bases lay in between. Germline V CDR1 and CDR2: KGHSH, LQKENI. The CDR3 length is 16 residues. The CDR3: CASSPLGGGNTGELFF. The CDR3 DNA reads as TGTGCCAGCTCACCGCTGGGCGGGGGCAACACCGGGGAGCTGTTTTTT.

The rearrangement links TRBV5-8 to TRBJ1-4, with 9 bases matching TRBD1. The length of the CDR3 is 14 residues. CDR1 is SGHTS and CDR2 is YDEGEE in the germline V gene. V shed 4 bases, J shed 5 bases, and the junction held 3 bases outside the gene matches. The CDR3: CASSVGTGNEKLFF. In DNA, the CDR3 is TGTGCCAGCAGCGTCGGGACAGGGAATGAAAAACTGTTTTTT. Variable domain in full (rest from reference TRBV5-8 and TRBJ1-4): EAGVTQSPTHLIKTRGQQATLRCSPISGHTSVYWYQQALGLGLQFLLWYDEGEERNRGNFPPRFSGRQFPNYSSELNVNALELEDSALYLCASSVGTGNEKLFFGSGTQLSVL.

The chain couples TRBV18 to TRBJ2-6, with a tentative D call TRBD2 (7 bases). V lost 1 base and J lost 2, with 9 bases in between. The CDR3 sequence is 16 residues long. Looked up from germline, CDR1 is KGHSH and CDR2 is LQKENI. CDR3 residues: CASSPRGGTGANVLTF. The CDR3 DNA reads as TGTGCCAGCTCACCACGCGGGGGCACTGGGGCCAACGTCCTGACTTTC.

For the CDR3, the DNA is TGTGCCAGCAGCTTTGGGAGCGGGCAAGAGACCCAGTACTTC. Its translation: CASSFGSGQETQYF. The rearrangement joins TRBV5-5 to TRBJ2-5, with D perhaps matching TRBD2 (6 bases). The CDR3 consists of 14 residues. Per the germline V gene, CDR1 is SGHKS and CDR2 is YYEKEE (reference sequence). Trimming removed 2 bases from V and 2 bases from J, with 10 bases in between.

The chain carries TRBV6-1 and TRBJ2-1; 8 nucleotides line up with TRBD2. The CDR3 is made up of 16 amino acids. The germline CDR1 and CDR2 sequences are MNHNS and SASEGT. Trimming took 4 bases from V and 9 from J; bases not matched to a gene: 14. This CDR3 reads CASSVQLARAGGEQFF. CDR3 sequence (DNA): TGTGCCAGCAGTGTCCAACTAGCTAGGGCGGGGGGTGAGCAGTTCTTC.

The J gene is TRBJ2-5, the V gene TRBV7-2; D is possibly TRBD2 (6 bases). Germline lookup yields CDR1 SGHTA and CDR2 FQGNSA. With 1 base removed from V and 5 bases from J, the gap between germline ends came to 20 bases. This CDR3 comprises 17 residues. The CDR3, as DNA: TGTGCCAGCAGCTTAGTATCCCTGGGACTGGGTGGGGAGACCCAGTACTTC. Translation gives CASSLVSLGLGGETQYF.

The chain couples TRBV5-5 to TRBJ1-1; D perhaps matches TRBD1 (5 bases). Germline loops: CDR1 SGHKS, CDR2 YYEKEE (reference sequence). With 4 bases removed from V and 1 base from J, the gap between germline ends came to 14 bases. The CDR3 is 15 amino acids. CDR3 in DNA: TGTGCCAGCAGCAATTTACAGGTACCGAACACTGAAGCTTTCTTT. It codes for CASSNLQVPNTEAFF.

V and J are TRBV30 and TRBJ1-4; D not certain. Germline values: CDR1 GTSNPN, CDR2 SVGIG (reference sequence). The CDR3 totals 11 residues. The CDR3 DNA reads TGTGCGCGGAGAGGGAGGGAAAAACTGTTTTTT. It yields the protein CARRGREKLFF.

V gene TRBV9 combines with J gene TRBJ2-1; D perhaps matches TRBD1 (5 bases). The length of the CDR3 is 14 residues. CDR1 SGDLS and CDR2 YYNGEE come from the germline V gene. Trimming shortened V by 0 bases and J by 8 bases, and 12 bases separated the two germline ends. The CDR3 DNA reads as TGTGCCAGCAGCGTAGTAAGTTCACAGGATGAGCAGTTCTTC. Residues: CASSVVSSQDEQFF.

The CDR3 loop is CASSSALLSPGELFF. The CDR3 DNA reads as TGCGCCAGCAGCTCCGCCCTCTTGAGTCCCGGGGAGCTGTTTTTT. The chain uses TRBV5-1 and TRBJ2-2; D remains unclear. V shed 3 bases and J shed 6 bases, with 15 bases lying between them. Germline lookup yields CDR1 SGHRS and CDR2 YFSETQ. The CDR3 covers 15 residues.

The V and J genes are TRBV19 and TRBJ1-4; D is perhaps TRBD1 (5 bases). The CDR3 is 15 residues long. The germline V gene encodes CDR1 LNHDA and CDR2 SQIVND (reference sequence). Between the trimmed V and J ends, which lost 5 bases and 5 bases, there was a span of 15 bases. CDR3: CASSSPPGGNEKLFF. The CDR3 DNA is TGTGCCAGTAGTTCCCCCCCGGGGGGAAATGAAAAACTGTTTTTT.

A word on this clone: Its ends do not fully match the called genes, so a read error is possible. The chain joins TRBV12-5 to TRBJ2-2; D gene ambiguous. This CDR3 contains 11 residues. Germline V CDR1 and CDR2: LGHNT, FRNRAP. As DNA, the CDR3 is TGTCCTAGAAAAGGCACCGGGGAGCTGTTTTTT. It translates to CPRKGTGELFF.

The genes are TRBV19 and TRBJ2-2; the D gene is possibly TRBD2 (5 bases). Germline assignment: CDR1 LNHDA and CDR2 SQIVND (reference sequence). Trimming removed 4 bases from V and 6 bases from J, with 21 bases in between. This CDR3 has 17 residues. DNA of the CDR3: TGTGCCAGTAGTACCCCCGACATGGGAGTATATGCCGGGGAGCTGTTTTTT. Amino acids: CASSTPDMGVYAGELFF.

This sequence joins TRBV5-1 and TRBJ2-5; D might be TRBD1 or TRBD2, each matching 7 bases. Germline V gene lookup returns CDR1 SGHRS and CDR2 YFSETQ. CDR3 length: 15 residues. The germline V and J ends were trimmed by 5 bases and 5 bases, with 19 bases remaining between them. In nucleotides, the CDR3 is TGCGCCAGCAGTCGGGGGGCTCAGGGGGAGGAGACCCAGTACTTC. It yields the protein CASSRGAQGEETQYF. The complete variable domain, with remaining parts taken from reference TRBV5-1 and TRBJ2-5, reads KAGVTQTPRYLIKTRGQQVTLSCSPISGHRSVSWYQQTPGQGLQFLFEYFSETQRNKGNFPGRFSGRQFSNSRSEMNVSTLELGDSALYLCASSRGAQGEETQYFGPGTRLLVL.

The genes are TRBV30 and TRBJ1-1; TRBD1 might be the D (5 bases). Between the trimmed V and J ends, which lost 3 bases and 4 bases, there was a span of 9 bases. Germline loops: CDR1 GTSNPN, CDR2 SVGIG (reference sequence). This CDR3 comprises 12 residues. The DNA for the CDR3 is TGTGCCTGGAGGAGGGGCCTCACTGAAGCTTTCTTT. Translated, it gives CAWRRGLTEAFF.

This clone has only one observation. The chain combines TRBV11-2 with TRBJ2-2; no reliable D call. This CDR3 has 16 residues. Germline V gene lookup returns CDR1 SGHAT and CDR2 FQNNGV. V was shortened by 1 base and J by 0 bases, with 9 bases between the two germline ends. The CDR3: CASSLGRGSNTGELFF. CDR3 DNA sequence: TGTGCCAGCAGCTTAGGGAGAGGATCGAACACCGGGGAGCTGTTTTTT.

The rearrangement links TRBV18 to TRBJ2-7, with TRBD2 matching 8 bases. Germline V gene sequence: CDR1 KGHSH, CDR2 LQKENI. The ends lost 2 bases at V and 3 bases at J; junction bases unmatched: 3. The length of the CDR3 is 14 residues. CDR3: CASSPTRGGYEQYF. CDR3 coding DNA: TGTGCCAGCTCACCAACCCGGGGGGGCTACGAGCAGTACTTC.